One T cell receptor (beta chain) is described in this entry. The antigen this receptor binds is unknown. Base qualities are not recorded, but no much larger clone differs from it by a single base. This entry comes from a study of cytomegalovirus exposure and HLA in healthy donors (TCRdb year 2017). As for the study more broadly: An earlier analysis of approximately 600 of the donors reported roughly 300 Gb of sequence data and roughly 100 million unique TCR beta sequences from roughly 200 million T cells. An early release that covered 500 to 800 HLA-typed donors contained about 300 gigabases of sequencing data and some 87 million unique TCR sequences. Of the roughly 390 genotyped donors, about 80% fell in the genetic ancestry cluster associated with self-reported Caucasian donors. The study aimed to test whether cataloging public T cell receptors could reveal signatures of past pathogen exposure. The study profiled the T cell repertoires of about 640 subjects by immunosequencing and related them to cytomegalovirus serostatus. In addition to the first cohort of 666 subjects, a separate validation cohort of approximately 130 different subjects was used. To predict cytomegalovirus infection status, the study combined high-throughput TCR immunosequencing, statistical association of individual TCRs with disease status, and machine learning. A later analysis re-analyzed previously published TCR beta repertoires from 660 or so donors and added high-resolution HLA genotyping to study TCR occurrence patterns. The later analysis used no new phenotypic data to find candidate immune exposures, relying instead on TCR beta sequences and their occurrence across donors. An earlier analysis of around 580 of the donors used high-throughput TCR beta sequencing to judge whether each TCR beta V gene segment behaved as functional or pseudogenic. Donor age, sex, ethnicity and CMV serostatus were compiled together with the repertoire data. Genome-wide SNP genotypes for about 60% of the roughly 670 donors were used in a later genetic analysis, which treated that subset as a discovery cohort. Every repertoire in the discovery cohort had been generated on one and the same sequencing platform. Both class I and class II loci were covered by HLA typing, at four-digit resolution. The number of donors typed differed by locus, with about 629-640 for A, B, C, DRB1 and DQB1, 522 for DQA1, 600 to 610 for DPA1, and under 490 for DPB1. A handful of DR-DQ haplotypes were handled as single units for association and clustering because linkage in the cohort was strong. Among around 400 genotyped donors of the cohort, an average of 235,054 unique TCR beta nucleotide sequences were sequenced per donor, around 20% of them non-productive.

The cohort comprised hundreds of healthy bone marrow donors. At the time of sampling, all cohort members were nominally healthy, though unrecorded immune exposures were likely present. The donor tested CMV seropositive, placing the donor among the 289 seropositive members of the cohort. A peripheral blood sample was collected from each donor, and TCR beta sequencing was performed on peripheral blood mononuclear cells. Genomic DNA extraction from the blood cell samples was performed with the Qiagen DNeasy Blood Extraction Kit. Libraries were made using the immunoSEQ multiplex PCR assay. For the multiplex PCR, a mixture combining 60 forward primers for TCR Vbeta segments and 13 reverse primers for TCR Jbeta segments was used. The CDR3 region of rearranged TCR beta genes was amplified from genomic DNA with a multiplex PCR assay. The Illumina HiSeq System was used to sequence the amplified TCR beta libraries as 87-base-pair reads. Regarding the original processing steps: In a later analysis, around 80 million unique TCR beta chains were counted across the 650 to 750 repertoires, and approximately 11 million of these chains were shared by at least two donors. Raw reads were error-corrected and collapsed into unique sequences with a nearest-neighbor algorithm that merged closely related sequences to remove PCR and sequencing errors. CDR3 sequences were aligned to IMGT reference sequences to assign V, D and J gene segments. Each retained sequence needed at least a six-nucleotide match to both a V gene segment and a J gene segment. A rearrangement was called productive if the CDR3 had no stop codons and remained in frame with V and J, and every other rearrangement was called non-productive. Following IMGT convention, CDR3 was defined as the stretch from the second conserved V-encoded cysteine to the conserved J-encoded phenylalanine. The earlier analysis of some 580 of the donors excluded any sequence lacking an unambiguous match to a single V gene segment. In an earlier analysis of approximately 590 of the donors, V segments were called functional above 56.7% productive rearrangements and were called segregating when the between-donor standard deviation exceeded 5%. A statistical classification framework was built for diagnosing cytomegalovirus status from the catalog of TCR beta chain sequences. In a later analysis, V and J genes were assigned by comparing TCR nucleotide sequences against IMGT/GENE-DB human TR gene sequences. Using the TCRdist pipeline, a later analysis assigned CDR3 sequences along with most-parsimonious VDJ recombination scenarios. In a later analysis, every TCR beta chain was defined by the combination of its CDR3 amino acid sequence and its V-gene family, and reads without a unique V-gene family were dropped. A later analysis removed nearly 600 highly shared, low-generation-probability nucleotide sequences to deal with suspected cross-contamination and a sequencing artifact. For each public chain, a later analysis derived a clonal expansion index from normalized ranks of inferred template counts within each repertoire. Generation probabilities in a later analysis came from a VDJ recombination model fitted to out-of-frame rearrangements, and those results were checked against IGoR. A later analysis scored TCR-TCR, TCR-HLA and TCR-CMV co-occurrence with hypergeometric tests, applying a repertoire-size bias correction to TCR pairs. In a later analysis, false discovery rates were estimated by permuting HLA or CMV assignments 20 times. A later analysis grouped co-occurring TCRs with DBSCAN, adding TCRdist sequence similarity when clustering within HLA-allele-positive subsets. Co-occurrence clustering excluded repertoires with fewer than 30,000 or more than 120,000 public chains, plus five with anomalous nucleotide sharing. The table comes from immuneACCESS by way of TCRdb, which keeps in-frame sequences with V and J called. Part of the clones is missing from these tables; in studies checked, under half for an unresolved V gene and the rest for unknown reasons. V and J calls and clone size are those listed in that table; D and trimming were worked out from the DNA. The sample has about 89,000 clones on record, around 85% of them singletons. Over 7% of the sample is in the top ten clones.

Study-level results and caveats: Most TCR sequences were observed very rarely across donors, whereas some public TCRs were present in many individuals. Because some donors lacked HLA typing at each locus, the association tests relied only on the typed subset. Linkage disequilibrium might explain the correlated functional status among segregating V segments, but an unknown experimental factor could not be ruled out. A later analysis found that most CMV-associated TCR beta chains appeared HLA-restricted, with HLA associations seemingly driven largely by CMV exposure. Presence/absence analyses assumed roughly uniform sequencing depth across donors, an assumption that may not hold. Because counts were too low, seventeen rarely observed V segments, including chromosome 9 orphons, were excluded from the earlier analysis of a few hundred of the donors. A later analysis found that HLA-associated TCR beta chains were more clonally expanded and had lower generation probabilities than equally common non-associated chains. A further reported finding was that TCR beta sequences accurately predicted the HLA-A and HLA-B alleles for most subjects in the first cohort. Specific HLA alleles were associated with roughly 17,000 TCR beta sequences at a false discovery rate of 0.05 in a later analysis. For the cohort, immune exposure information was limited to CMV serostatus. In the study, roughly 160 TCR beta chains were listed as associated with cytomegalovirus. Strong co-occurrence of HLA alleles, especially DR and DQ, made assigning TCR associations to individual alleles difficult. In both the original and validation cohorts, the classifier was reported to diagnose cytomegalovirus status with high specificity and sensitivity. Several of the top co-occurrence clusters appeared to be linked to parvovirus B19, influenza, CMV and Epstein-Barr virus, according to a later analysis. Broadly in line with IMGT annotations, most TCR beta V segments showed up in productive rearrangements about 87% or about 30% of the time in an earlier analysis of some 590 of the donors. In a later analysis, TCR association rates were found to vary across HLA loci, with the most associated TCRs seen for DRB1 alleles and the fewest for HLA-C alleles. A group of highly shared sequence variants was considered likely to be a technical artifact of the sequencing pipeline. An association between a missense DCLRE1C variant and V-gene and J-gene trimming of TCR beta chains was found in a later genetic analysis and replicated in an independent cohort. In a later genetic analysis, fewer N-insertions in productive TCRs were reported among donors in an Asian-associated ancestry cluster than the roughly 700-donor mean. The authors suggested that the approach could potentially be extended to other disease states and immunological phenotypes. This cohort had only TCR beta chains sequenced, and the lack of alpha or paired-chain data limited which features could be detected. In vitro tests confirmed that three of the cytomegalovirus-associated TCR beta chains recognize cytomegalovirus antigens.

The specimen sequenced was PBMCs. This receptor was taken from a man between 35 and 55 years old in good health and CMV-seropositive.

The CDR3 corresponds to CASSAPGQIGGYTF. The DNA is as follows: TGTGCCAGCAGCGCCCCGGGACAGATAGGAGGCTACACCTTC. Recombination linked TRBV6-5 to TRBJ1-2; TRBD1 aligns with 7 central bases. Relative to germline, V is missing 6 bases and J is missing 8 bases, with 12 bases of the junction outside any gene match. Looking up the germline V gene yields CDR1 MNHEY and CDR2 SVGAGI. The CDR3 goes from the cysteine to the phenylalanine over 14 residues. The retained sequence is limited to the CDR3, 42 bases, with the frame set at the first base.